This entry lists 9 T cell receptor beta chains sequenced from one sample in a study of tumor-infiltrating lymphocytes in primary liver carcinoma. Taking roughly 20-32 mg of unsorted bulk tissue, the authors co-extracted RNA and DNA. Total RNA (roughly 540 ng) served as template for TCR beta cDNA synthesis primed by a constant-region primer. Libraries of TCR beta came from three nested multiplex PCR rounds with slightly modified ARM-PCR. A C-beta reverse primer and TRBV1-TRBV30 forward primers served in each of the first two PCR rounds, at approximately 10 cycles apiece. A single record per CDR3 protein comes from TCRdb applying MiXCR to the multiplex PCR reads. Among roughly 100,000 distinct CDR3 sequences listed, roughly 80% were seen once. What was sequenced was liver tumor tissue from sampling region 3. Documented subset: tumor region T3, left-lateral pole. The receptors come from a man aged 35 to 55 with primary liver carcinoma and hepatitis B virus infection.

The J gene is TRBJ2-2, the V gene TRBV4-3; TRBD1 or TRBD2 may be the D gene (5 bases each). The V gene's germline CDR1 is LGHNA and CDR2 YSLEER. The V and J ends lost 11 bases and 3 bases respectively, with 28 bases between them. The CDR3 has 18 amino acids. CDR3 nucleotides: TGCGCCGACAGCCAACTGGTCGGCCCGGGATCCGACACCGGGGAGCTGTTTTTT. Protein product: CADSQLVGPGSDTGELFF.

This clonotype was seen once. One junction end does not reproduce the germline sequence, and a read error may be involved. The chain recombines TRBV5-4 with TRBJ1-1, with D possibly being TRBD1 (6 bases). The CDR3 runs to 16 residues. Germline V gene lookup returns CDR1 SGHNT and CDR2 YYREEE (reference sequence). CDR3 sequence reads: CASSSGERGRNIEASF. Here the CDR3 DNA reads TGTGCCAGCAGCTCAGGGGAGCGGGGACGGAACATTGAAGCTTCCTTT.

The genes are TRBV28 and TRBJ1-6; 7 bases are a match to TRBD1. This CDR3 contains 14 residues. CDR1 and CDR2 (germline): MDHEN, SYDVKM. V shed 5 bases, J shed 12 bases, and the junction held 10 bases outside the gene matches. The CDR3 loop is CASSTPGTEGPLHF. The CDR3 DNA is TGTGCCAGCAGTACGCCCGGGACAGAAGGACCCCTCCACTTT. The full variable domain, its missing parts supplied by reference TRBV28 and TRBJ1-6, is DVKVTQSSRYLVKRTGEKVFLECVQDMDHENMFWYRQDPGLGLRLIYFSYDVKMKEKGDIPEGYSVSREKKERFSLILESASTNQTSMYLCASSTPGTEGPLHFGNGTRLTVT.

The chain uses TRBV6-2 or TRBV6-3 and TRBJ2-6; 12 bases are shared with TRBD2. Per the germline V gene, CDR1 is MNHEY and CDR2 is SVGEGT. Trimming removed 7 bases from V and 3 bases from J; junction bases left unmatched: 10. The length of the CDR3 is 18 residues. DNA for the CDR3: TGTGCCAGCAATACCCTAGCGGGAGGGAACTTTGGGGCCAACGTCCTGACTTTC. This gives the protein CASNTLAGGNFGANVLTF.

Comment on this clonotype: A junction boundary mismatches the germline segment, possibly from a read error. The V call is TRBV12-3 or TRBV12-4, the J call TRBJ2-3; a weak D match, TRBD1 (5 bases). This CDR3 region has 15 residues. The CDR3 protein is CTSSSDQMDTDTQYF. The CDR3 nucleotides are TGTACCAGCAGCTCCGACCAGATGGACACGGATACGCAGTATTTT.

Concerning this clonotype itself: Without the conserved terminal phenylalanine or tryptophan, this CDR3 likely stems from a read error. The chain combines TRBV29-1 with TRBJ2-3, with 8 bases fitting TRBD2. Unmatched junction bases numbered 13, after V lost 6 bases and J lost 5 bases. Germline V gives CDR1 SQVTM, CDR2 ANQGSEA. The CDR3 sequence is 15 residues long. The DNA for the CDR3 is TGCAGCGTCTCCGAGACTAGCGATCAGGGAGATACGCAGTATCTT. Translation: CSVSETSDQGDTQYL.

This clonotype was picked up many times. This chain connects TRBV28 to TRBJ2-1, with D unresolved. The CDR3 has 12 amino acids. The germline V gene has CDR1 MDHEN and CDR2 SYDVKM. The V and J ends lost 3 bases and 7 bases respectively, with 7 bases between them. The CDR3 sequence: CASSFELNEQFF. The CDR3 nucleotides read TGTGCCAGCAGTTTTGAGCTGAATGAGCAGTTCTTC. The full variable domain, in which reference TRBV28 and TRBJ2-1 provide the parts outside the CDR3, is DVKVTQSSRYLVKRTGEKVFLECVQDMDHENMFWYRQDPGLGLRLIYFSYDVKMKEKGDIPEGYSVSREKKERFSLILESASTNQTSMYLCASSFELNEQFFGPGTRLTVL.

Notes on this clonotype: Compared with germline, one end of the junction differs, possibly owing to a read error. The chain carries TRBV4-3 and TRBJ2-7; D gene ambiguous. The CDR3 extends over 15 amino acids. The germline CDR1 and CDR2 sequences are LGHNA and YSLEER. The CDR3 is CTSSQDVSRSYEHYF. In nucleotides, the CDR3 is TGCACCAGCAGCCAAGATGTTTCCCGTTCCTACGAGCACTACTTC.

This clonotype came up once. The rearrangement uses TRBV29-1 and TRBJ2-3; D not certain. The CDR3 is made up of 14 amino acids. The germline CDR1 and CDR2 sequences are SQVTM and ANQGSEA. CDR3 bases: TGCAGAGCTGAGTTGGCCCAAGCCACAGATACGCAGTATTTT. The encoded protein is CRAELAQATDTQYF.